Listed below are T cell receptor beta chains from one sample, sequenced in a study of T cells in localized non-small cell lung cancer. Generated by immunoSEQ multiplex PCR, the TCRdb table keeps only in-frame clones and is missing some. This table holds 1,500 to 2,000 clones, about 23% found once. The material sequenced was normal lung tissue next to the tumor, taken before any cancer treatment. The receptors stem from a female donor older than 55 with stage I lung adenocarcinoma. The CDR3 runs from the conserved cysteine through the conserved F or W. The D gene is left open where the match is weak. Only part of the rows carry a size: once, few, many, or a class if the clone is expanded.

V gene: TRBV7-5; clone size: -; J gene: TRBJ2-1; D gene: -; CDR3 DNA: TGTGCCAGCATTTCCGGCGACAGGGCTGAATACAATGAGCAGTTCTTC; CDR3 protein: CASISGDRAEYNEQFF
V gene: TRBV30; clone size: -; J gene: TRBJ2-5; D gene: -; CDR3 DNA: TGTGCCTGTCACCTGGGGGCGGAGACCCAGTACTTC; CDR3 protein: CACHLGAETQYF
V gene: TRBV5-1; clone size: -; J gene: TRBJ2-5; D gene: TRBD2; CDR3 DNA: TGCGCCAGCAGCCAAGAACCGGGACTAGCGGGAGGGCAAGAGACCCAGTACTTC; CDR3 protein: CASSQEPGLAGGQETQYF
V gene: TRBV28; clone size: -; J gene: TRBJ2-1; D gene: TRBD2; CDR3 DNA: TGTGCCAGCAGTTTATCCTGGACTAGCGGGAGGACCCTTTACAATGAGCAGTTCTTC; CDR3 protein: CASSLSWTSGRTLYNEQFF
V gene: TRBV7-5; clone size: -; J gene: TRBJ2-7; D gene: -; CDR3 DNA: TGTGCCAGCAGCTTAGAGGGGCGGGCGGGAGCCTACGAGCAGTACTTC; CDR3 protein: CASSLEGRAGAYEQYF
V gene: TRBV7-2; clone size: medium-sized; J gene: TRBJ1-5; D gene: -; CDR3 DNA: TGTGCCAGCAGCATCGACCGTAATCAGCCCCAGCATTTT; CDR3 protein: CASSIDRNQPQHF
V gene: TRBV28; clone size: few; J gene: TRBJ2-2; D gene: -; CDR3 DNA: TGTGCCAGCATTACAGGACCGAACACCGGGGAGCTGTTTTTT; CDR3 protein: CASITGPNTGELFF
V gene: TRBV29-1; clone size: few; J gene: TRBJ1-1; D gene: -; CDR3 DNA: TGCAGCGTTGTGGGTGACAGGACTACTTACACTGAAGCTTTCTTT; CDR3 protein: CSVVGDRTTYTEAFF
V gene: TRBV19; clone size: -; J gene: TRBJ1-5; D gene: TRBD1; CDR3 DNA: TGTGCCAGTAGTATCTTCCTGGGACAGCGCAATCAGCCCCAGCATTTT; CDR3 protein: CASSIFLGQRNQPQHF
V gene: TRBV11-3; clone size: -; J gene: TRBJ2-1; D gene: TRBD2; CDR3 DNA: TGTGCCAGCAGCTTAGATTGGCCGGGGGGCAATGAGCAGTTCTTC; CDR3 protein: CASSLDWPGGNEQFF
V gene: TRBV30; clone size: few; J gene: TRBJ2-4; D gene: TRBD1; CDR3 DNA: TGTGCCTGGAGCTACGACAGGGGAGTACACATTCAGTACTTC; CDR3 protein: CAWSYDRGVHIQYF
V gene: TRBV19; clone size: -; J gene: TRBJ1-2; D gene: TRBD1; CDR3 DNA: TGTGCCAGTAGTATACAGGGGGACTATGGCTACACCTTC; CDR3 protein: CASSIQGDYGYTF
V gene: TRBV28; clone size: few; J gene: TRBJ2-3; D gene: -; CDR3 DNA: TGTGCCAGCAGCTCCAGGGGTCTACACACAGATACGCAGTATTTT; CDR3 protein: CASSSRGLHTDTQYF
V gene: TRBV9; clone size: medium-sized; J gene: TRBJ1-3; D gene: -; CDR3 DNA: TGTGCCAGCAGCCCGAGACAGATGAGCTCTGGAAACACCATATATTTT; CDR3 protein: CASSPRQMSSGNTIYF
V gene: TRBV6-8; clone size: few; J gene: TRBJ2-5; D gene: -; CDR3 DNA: TGTGCCAGCCTCGATCGAGGGGGGAAGGCCCAGTACTTC; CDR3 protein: CASLDRGGKAQYF
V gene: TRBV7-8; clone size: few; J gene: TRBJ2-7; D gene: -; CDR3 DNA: TGTGCCAGCAGCTTAGGGGCGGGAAAGGGCTCCTACGAGCAGTACTTC; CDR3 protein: CASSLGAGKGSYEQYF
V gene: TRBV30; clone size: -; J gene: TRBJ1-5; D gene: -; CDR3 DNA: TGTGCCTGGAGTATAGGTGCCAACACAGGCAATCAGCCCCAGCATTTT; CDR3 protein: CAWSIGANTGNQPQHF
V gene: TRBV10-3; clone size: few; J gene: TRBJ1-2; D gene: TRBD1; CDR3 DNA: TGTGCCATCAGTCCCAGGGGGTACGATGGCTACACCTTC; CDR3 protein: CAISPRGYDGYTF
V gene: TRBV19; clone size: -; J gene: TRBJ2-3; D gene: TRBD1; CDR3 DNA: TGTGCCAGTAGCCTACAGGGGGCTACAGATACGCAGTATTTT; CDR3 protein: CASSLQGATDTQYF
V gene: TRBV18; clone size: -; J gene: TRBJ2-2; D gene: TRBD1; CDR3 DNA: TGTGCCAGCTCACTCGGCCGGGACAGGAAGCTGGGGGAGCTGTTTTTT; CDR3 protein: CASSLGRDRKLGELFF
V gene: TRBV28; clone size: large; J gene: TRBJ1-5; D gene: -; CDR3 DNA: TGTGCCAGCACCTCCCTAAGGGGGGCCCAGCATTTT; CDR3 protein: CASTSLRGAQHF
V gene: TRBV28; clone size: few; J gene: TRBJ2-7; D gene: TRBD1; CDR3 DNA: TGTGCCAGCCGACCCACCGGGACAGGGTCTAAGGAGCAGTACTTC; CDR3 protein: CASRPTGTGSKEQYF
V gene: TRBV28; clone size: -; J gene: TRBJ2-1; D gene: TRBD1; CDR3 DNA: TGTGCCAGCAGTTTAGGGAGTCAGGGGGACAATGAGCAGTTCTTC; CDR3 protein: CASSLGSQGDNEQFF